This T cell receptor (beta chain) was documented in a study of blood T cell repertoires in COVID-19. Study background: Sites across the United States, Italy and Spain contributed samples from acute and convalescent COVID-19. T cells, B-cell-depleted T cells, or PBMCs supplied cDNA or gDNA.

Authors' methods: Scientists estimated how many nucleated cells there were by amplifying reference gene primers. TCRdb keeps only in-frame clones here, not all; method: immunoSEQ multiplex PCR. The V and J calls and clone size were taken over from that table, and D and trimming were inferred from the DNA. The top ten hold 10% to 13% of the sample, which has about 140,000 clones, roughly 88% seen once. This clone has only one observation. CDR3 length equals 15 residues. CDR1 SGDLS and CDR2 YYNGEE come from the germline V gene. V lost 0 bases and J lost 2; bases outside the gene matches: 5. The rearrangement joins TRBV9 to TRBJ2-7, with 7 positions matching TRBD1. The specimen was peripheral blood. This TCR derives from a man in his sixties with active or convalescent COVID-19. CDR3 region: CASSVAGGTTYEQYF. In DNA, the CDR3 is TGTGCCAGCAGCGTAGCAGGGGGAACAACCTACGAGCAGTACTTC.